This T cell receptor (beta chain) comes out of a study of CD8+CD57+ T cells in acquired aplastic anemia. Study-wide context: CD4+ and CD8+ cells, once sorted, gave DNA averaging roughly 3.4 ug. Notes on the study in general: Common to patients and controls were about 31 CD8+ CDR3 sequences.

Trimming removed 6 bases at V and 5 bases at J, with 9 bases between. This CDR3 has 12 residues. Germline V lookup: CDR1 KGHDR, CDR2 SFDVKD. TCR beta VDJ and CDR3 profiling used genomic DNA as template. TCRdb called the reads again in MiXCR, with one record for every CDR3 protein. The sample lists around 200,000 distinct CDR3 sequences; less than 50% were seen once. Patients chosen for sequencing had CD8+CD57+ cells that had expanded, as shown by flow cytometry. Severe acquired aplastic anemia was diagnosed in all patients. In this sample, this clonotype turned up a few times. Its specificity is not known.

Sequencing was performed on sorted CD4+, CD8+, or CD8+CD57+ T cells (not recorded which) from PBMCs. The rearrangement links TRBV24-1 to TRBJ1-2; D unresolved. This clonotype originated in a human donor with aplastic anemia. The CDR3 region is CATSFSLYGYTF. The CDR3, as DNA: TGTGCCACCAGTTTCTCACTTTATGGCTACACCTTC.